The 6 T cell receptor beta chains in this list originate from one sample, sequenced in a study of T cells in Graves' hyperthyroidism and ophthalmopathy. TCR beta CDR3 regions were amplified from RNA transcripts. With the HTBI primer set, the TCR CDR3 went through a first round of RT-PCR. TCRdb analysed the multiplex PCR reads with MiXCR anew, one entry per CDR3 protein. This table has 250,000 to 350,000 distinct CDR3 sequences, roughly 17% appearing once. The sequencing sample was made of blood. These receptors all stem from a man aged 30 to 39 with Graves' hyperthyroidism.

This clonotype was recorded at least ten times. The chain uses TRBV11-2 and TRBJ2-3; D is perhaps TRBD1 (6 bases). Germline CDR1 and CDR2: SGHAT and FQNNGV. V was clipped by 3 bases and J by 2 bases, with 12 bases between them. This CDR3 comprises 15 residues. For the CDR3, the DNA is TGTGCCAGCAGCTTTGGGGCAGGGGACACAGATACGCAGTATTTT. Translation gives CASSFGAGDTDTQYF.

This clonotype was seen a few times. The V gene is TRBV5-5, the J gene TRBJ2-7; D unresolved. The V gene lost 5 bases and the J gene lost 0 bases, with 9 bases spanning the gap. The CDR3 contains 13 residues. Germline values: CDR1 SGHKS, CDR2 YYEKEE (reference sequence). In nucleotides, the CDR3 is TGTGCCAGCAGGGGTTCGGACTCCTACGAGCAGTACTTC. This translates into CASRGSDSYEQYF.

This clonotype was observed many times. V and J are TRBV3-1 and TRBJ2-4; perhaps D is TRBD1 or TRBD2 (6 bases each). Between the trimmed V and J ends, which lost 4 bases and 12 bases, there was a span of 16 bases. Germline values: CDR1 LGHDT, CDR2 YNNKEL (reference sequence). The CDR3 sequence is 13 residues long. This chain's CDR3 is CASSPGAGRNQYF. The CDR3 nucleotides are TGTGCCAGCAGCCCGGGGGCTGGCAGGAATCAGTACTTC.

The chain uses TRBV10-3 and TRBJ2-7; 9 nucleotides line up with TRBD1. Per the germline V gene, CDR1 is ENHRY and CDR2 is SYGVKD. This CDR3 has 15 residues. J was trimmed by 5 bases and V by 4 bases; bases with no gene match: 9. This CDR3 is CAISVVQGAGNEQYF. CDR3 DNA sequence: TGTGCCATCAGTGTCGTACAGGGGGCCGGGAACGAGCAGTACTTC.

This chain joins TRBV14 and TRBJ2-7, with TRBD1 matching over 11 bases. Germline V gene data show CDR1 as SGHDN and CDR2 as FVKESK. The CDR3 totals 16 residues. The junction had 4 bases not matched to a gene; V was cut back by 0 bases and J by 3 bases. The CDR3 here is CASSQDYGTGGYEQYF. The CDR3 region has the DNA TGTGCCAGCAGCCAAGATTATGGGACAGGGGGCTACGAGCAGTACTTC.

The J gene is TRBJ1-3, the V gene TRBV4-1; tentatively, D is TRBD1 (5 bases). V was pared by 2 bases and J by 3 bases, with 8 bases between. The germline gives CDR1 MGHRA, CDR2 YSYEKL. This CDR3 is built from 14 residues. The CDR3 protein is CASSQTRGGNTIYF. The CDR3 DNA sequence: TGCGCCAGCAGCCAAACGAGGGGTGGAAACACCATATATTTT.